This paragraph covers one T cell receptor beta chain sequence. No antigen is known for it. This entry belongs to a study of Ad26.COV2.S vaccination and SARS-CoV-2 variants. Study-wide context: Of the COV1001 trial arms, the Ad26.COV2.S arm included the donor. Overall study findings and caveats: Spike-specific responses of CD8+ and CD4+ T cells were reported to display substantial breadth after vaccination.

TCRdb keeps only in-frame clones here, not all; method: immunoSEQ multiplex PCR. This sample has about 350,000 clones; 86% occur once, and the top ten carry about 10%. Germline V gene sequence: CDR1 MNHEY, CDR2 SVGEGT. CDR3 length: 12 amino acids. The V and J ends lost 4 bases and 4 bases respectively, with 8 bases between them. The treatment denotes: some 19 received Ad26.COV2.S at low or high dose, single or two shots; roughly 5 received placebo; per-sample allocation not given. On day 63 after the first injection, vaccine and placebo recipients gave samples. The V and J genes are TRBV6-2 or TRBV6-3 and TRBJ2-7; possibly TRBD1 or TRBD2 for D (5 bases each). This receptor was obtained from a person aged 18-60 years who received the Ad26.COV2.S COVID-19 vaccine or a placebo. The material sequenced was peripheral blood, taken in a trial of Ad26.COV2.S vaccine versus placebo. This CDR3 is CASSFGAYEQYF. In nucleotides, the CDR3 is TGTGCCAGCAGTTTCGGGGCGTACGAGCAGTACTTC.